A selection of T cell receptor beta chains follows, all from one sample in a study of blood T cell repertoires in COVID-19. Sequencing used immunoSEQ multiplex PCR; TCRdb keeps in-frame clones, though not all of them. The sample yields about 170,000 clones, approximately 85% seen once. The sample consisted of peripheral blood. The receptor source for this set is a man older than 75 with COVID-19, enrolled during active disease. CDR3s include the opening cysteine and the closing phenylalanine or tryptophan. A D gene is named only where the DNA matches it firmly. The listing skips clone size in some rows; elsewhere it reads once, few, many or a size class.

d_gene,abundance,j_gene,v_gene,CDR3nt,CDR3aa
TRBD2,-,TRBJ2-1,TRBV11-2,TGTGCCAGCAGCTTAGAGGATCTAGCGGGGGAGCAGTTCTTC,CASSLEDLAGEQFF
-,-,TRBJ1-3,TRBV7-2,TGTGCCAGCAGCGAATCGAGTGGAAACACCATATATTTT,CASSESSGNTIYF
-,-,TRBJ1-1,TRBV7-2,TGTGCCAGCAGCTTAATGGGCGACACTGAAGCTTTCTTT,CASSLMGDTEAFF
-,-,TRBJ1-1,TRBV28,TGTGCCAGCAGTCCCTCCACTCTCACGAACACTGAAGCTTTCTTT,CASSPSTLTNTEAFF
-,-,TRBJ1-3,TRBV18,TGTGCCAGCTCACCATACATTGGCCGCCGCTCTGGAAACACCATATATTTT,CASSPYIGRRSGNTIYF
-,-,TRBJ2-5,TRBV3-1/TRBV3-2,TGTGCCAGCAGCTACCAGTCAGGGCTGGCCCAGTACTTC,CASSYQSGLAQYF
TRBD1,few,TRBJ2-7,TRBV10-3,TGTGCCATCAGATCGACAGGGAGCCACGAGCAGTACTTC,CAIRSTGSHEQYF
TRBD1,-,TRBJ2-2,TRBV29-1,TGCAGCGTTACATTACAGGGGTCAAACACCGGGGAGCTGTTTTTT,CSVTLQGSNTGELFF
TRBD1,-,TRBJ1-5,TRBV5-1,TGCGCCAGCAGCTTGGGGACAGGTAATCAGCCCCAGCATTTT,CASSLGTGNQPQHF
TRBD1,-,TRBJ1-5,TRBV19,TGTGCCAGCAAATTCTCGCCGACAGGGGGTCATCAGCCCCAGCATTTT,CASKFSPTGGHQPQHF
TRBD2,-,TRBJ2-1,TRBV15,TGTGCCACCAGGGGCGGGGGGGCTTTAGAACAGTTCTTC,CATRGGGALEQFF
-,-,TRBJ2-5,TRBV25-1,TGTGCCAGCAGTGAAGCCCAGGGCAGGGAGACCCAGTACTTC,CASSEAQGRETQYF
-,-,TRBJ1-2,TRBV27,TGTGCCAGCAAGTCGGGGGTTGGTAACTATGGCTACACCTTC,CASKSGVGNYGYTF
TRBD1,-,TRBJ2-1,TRBV7-3,TGTGCCAGCAGCTTGGGACAGGGGGCCTACAATGAGCAGTTCTTC,CASSLGQGAYNEQFF
-,-,TRBJ1-6,TRBV10-2,TGCGCCAGCGGTCCGGAGTTGGAGTGGTCACCCCTCCACTTT,CASGPELEWSPLHF
TRBD1,-,TRBJ1-4,TRBV6-5,TGTGCCAGCAGGCGGGACAGCAGTAATGAAAAACTGTTTTTT,CASRRDSSNEKLFF
TRBD1,few,TRBJ1-1,TRBV7-8,TGTGCCAGCAGCCAGTTACAGGGGGGGGACACTGAAGCTTTCTTT,CASSQLQGGDTEAFF
TRBD1,-,TRBJ1-6,TRBV4-2,TGTGCCAGCAGCCAAGATCGACGGAACAGGGGAGTCTCCTATAATTCACCCCTCCACTTT,CASSQDRRNRGVSYNSPLHF
-,-,TRBJ2-5,TRBV13,TGTGCCAGCAGCCTAGGCGGGACTTTGGAAGAGACCCAGTACTTC,CASSLGGTLEETQYF
TRBD1,-,TRBJ2-6,TRBV9,TGTGCCAGCAGCGTTACAGGGGGGTCTGGGGCCAACGTCCTGACTTTC,CASSVTGGSGANVLTF
-,-,TRBJ2-7,TRBV5-6,TGTGCCAGCAGCTTGGCCTACATTGGGTCGGGCGAGCAGTACTTC,CASSLAYIGSGEQYF
TRBD2,-,TRBJ2-3,TRBV9,TGTGCCAGCAGCGTAGTAGCGGGAACAGATACGCAGTATTTT,CASSVVAGTDTQYF
TRBD1,-,TRBJ2-4,TRBV6-1,TGTGCCAGCAGTGAAGCCGTGACAGGGCCCATTCAGTACTTC,CASSEAVTGPIQYF
TRBD1,-,TRBJ2-1,TRBV5-1,TGCGCCAGCAGCGAGGCCGGGACAGGGGCCGATGAGCAGTTCTTC,CASSEAGTGADEQFF
TRBD1,-,TRBJ1-4,TRBV7-8,TGTGCCAGCAGCTTTTACCTACAGGGGGCGAGAGAAAAACTGTTTTTT,CASSFYLQGAREKLFF
-,-,TRBJ1-6,TRBV5-1,TGCGCCAGCAGCTTGGCGTCCAGGCGCGAATCACCCCTCCACTTT,CASSLASRRESPLHF
TRBD1,-,TRBJ2-6,TRBV4-2,TGTGCCAGCAGCGAAACAGGGGCCTCTGGGGCCAACGTCCTGACTTTC,CASSETGASGANVLTF
-,-,TRBJ1-3,TRBV27,TGTGCCAGCAGTTCCTTACAGGGAAAACGGGACACCATATATTTT,CASSSLQGKRDTIYF
-,-,TRBJ1-1,TRBV29-1,TGCAGCGTTGAAGTTAACAGGAACACTGAAGCTTTCTTT,CSVEVNRNTEAFF
-,-,TRBJ2-7,TRBV23-1,TGCGCCAGCAGTCAATCTCGGCGAGGACAAAACTACGAGCAGTACTTC,CASSQSRRGQNYEQYF
-,-,TRBJ2-2,TRBV5-6,TGTGCCAGCAGCCGACTAGGGACTTCGAACACCGGGGAGCTGTTTTTT,CASSRLGTSNTGELFF
TRBD1,-,TRBJ2-2,TRBV18,TGTGCCAGCTCACCACCAGAGGGGGCCTACACCGGGGAGCTGTTTTTT,CASSPPEGAYTGELFF
TRBD1,once,TRBJ1-5,TRBV7-9,TGTGCCAGCAGCTCCGGACAGGGGGCGCTTTTCGATCAGCCCCAGCATTTT,CASSSGQGALFDQPQHF
TRBD1,-,TRBJ2-7,TRBV12-5,TGTGCTAGTGGTTCCTCGAAGACAGGGGTTGGGTACGAGCAGTACTTC,CASGSSKTGVGYEQYF
TRBD1,-,TRBJ2-7,TRBV19,TGTGCCAGTAGTACCCGGGACAGGGTGGACGAGCAGTACTTC,CASSTRDRVDEQYF
-,-,TRBJ1-2,TRBV10-3,TGTGCCATCAGTGGGCAGGGGTTGCATGGGAGCTACACCTTC,CAISGQGLHGSYTF
TRBD1,once,TRBJ1-6,TRBV5-8,TGTGCCAGCAGCCGGGCGACAGGGGGCTCACCCCTCCACTTT,CASSRATGGSPLHF